This TCR beta chain is drawn from a study of blood T cells in healthy people across ages. This CDR3 has 13 amino acids. V shed 5 bases and J shed 2 bases, with 9 bases lying between them. From germline, CDR1 is MNHEY and CDR2 SVGAGI. Regarding the study as a whole: The recorded TCR beta diversity per million T cells decreased in a roughly linear manner with age. Higher diversity and more naive CD4+ cells were features of long-lived donors, compared to aged donors.

In each sample, at least 6 million PBMCs were isolated. This clonotype was counted only a few times. Its antigen is not known. For the second PCR, which ran for 7 to 11 cycles, a sample-barcoded 5' primer and a J-beta primer mix were used. One entry per CDR3 protein results from TCRdb running MiXCR on the 5' RACE reads. In the table there are over 1,500,000 distinct CDR3 sequences, about 49% of which are singletons. The sequencing input was blood. The V and J genes are TRBV6-5 and TRBJ1-2; tentative D call: TRBD1 (5 bases). The sequence was obtained from a woman in her thirties or forties in good health. In nucleotides, the CDR3 is TGTGCCAGCAGTCCAGGGTGGAACTATGGCTACACCTTC. The encoded protein is CASSPGWNYGYTF.